This is a list of T cell receptor beta chains from one sample in a study of cytomegalovirus exposure and HLA in healthy donors. This table comes from immunoSEQ multiplex PCR, and its TCRdb copy is limited to in-frame clones, with some not included. The sample has 150,000 to 170,000 clones, 74% seen once. The source material was PBMCs. These receptors came from a man aged 25-45 years in good health and CMV-seronegative. The CDR3 runs from the conserved cysteine through the conserved F or W. The order of the fields is V gene, CDR3 length, CDR3 protein.

V gene: TRBV4-3
CDR3 length: 14
CDR3 protein: CASSQEVDSYGYTF

V gene: TRBV28
CDR3 length: 17
CDR3 protein: CASRTGGGGVDYNEQFF

V gene: TRBV5-1
CDR3 length: 16
CDR3 protein: CASSLTLAVSYNEQFF

V gene: TRBV19
CDR3 length: 14
CDR3 protein: CASSIGDWSYEQYF

V gene: TRBV7-2
CDR3 length: 15
CDR3 protein: CASSYRSGGADEQFF

V gene: TRBV9
CDR3 length: 15
CDR3 protein: CASSASQGAGETQYF

V gene: TRBV19
CDR3 length: 16
CDR3 protein: CASSSRQGLNTGELFF

V gene: TRBV5-1
CDR3 length: 16
CDR3 protein: CASSSVGGSSSYEQYF

V gene: TRBV7-9
CDR3 length: 13
CDR3 protein: CAISTEIEETQYF

V gene: TRBV4-3
CDR3 length: 18
CDR3 protein: CASSQGPLPTARQETQYF

V gene: TRBV29-1
CDR3 length: 14
CDR3 protein: CSVQDRDRYSPLHF

V gene: TRBV5-6
CDR3 length: 13
CDR3 protein: CASSTGGNYGYTF

V gene: TRBV25-1
CDR3 length: 11
CDR3 protein: CASSRYNEQFF

V gene: TRBV19
CDR3 length: 14
CDR3 protein: CASSTGQGGYGYTF

V gene: TRBV27
CDR3 length: 15
CDR3 protein: CASSPPPGRAYEQYF

V gene: TRBV5-4
CDR3 length: 16
CDR3 protein: CASSLTSGGFRETQYF

V gene: TRBV19
CDR3 length: 15
CDR3 protein: CASSMADGRDNEQFF

V gene: TRBV10-3
CDR3 length: 14
CDR3 protein: CAISGLSRGTEAFF

V gene: TRBV9
CDR3 length: 14
CDR3 protein: CASSVPTGDTEAFF

V gene: TRBV15
CDR3 length: 14
CDR3 protein: CATSRGDRRFEAFF

V gene: TRBV2
CDR3 length: 15
CDR3 protein: CASSVPAGGHETQYF

V gene: TRBV11-3
CDR3 length: 14
CDR3 protein: CASSLEGGNSPLHF

V gene: TRBV5-4
CDR3 length: 13
CDR3 protein: CASSQSANEKLFF

V gene: TRBV10-3
CDR3 length: 15
CDR3 protein: CAIGSGGAPQETQYF